What follows are 17 T cell receptor beta chains derived from one specimen sequenced in a study of T cells in Graves' hyperthyroidism and ophthalmopathy (dated by TCRdb to about 2019). To prepare the library, multiplex PCR was applied. Sequencing took place on an Illumina HiSeq 2000. TCR beta CDR3 regions were amplified from RNA transcripts. For the first round of RT-PCR on the TCR CDR3, the HTBI primer set was used together with the Qiagen OneStep RT-PCR kit. The public sequencing data were trimmed at Q25 with fastp and processed into clonotypes with MiXCR by TCRdb, which kept only in-frame beta chains. Rows matching on CDR3 protein sequence are summarized as one entry with the most common DNA and genes. The sample profile shows roughly 400,000 distinct CDR3 sequences; roughly an eighth of them were found once. Clones ranked in the top ten supply 25% to 30% of the sample. The specimen sequenced was blood. The receptors originated from a man in his forties or fifties with Graves' ophthalmopathy.

At least ten counts were recorded for this clonotype. The chain uses TRBV18 and TRBJ1-2; D unclear. Germline values: CDR1 KGHSH, CDR2 LQKENI. The CDR3 is made up of 16 amino acids. The V gene lost 3 bases and the J gene lost 1 base, with 15 bases spanning the gap. CDR3 DNA: TGTGCCAGCTCACCGAGGAGCTTTAGGAATAACTATGGCTACACCTTC. It specifies CASSPRSFRNNYGYTF.

J is TRBJ2-2 and V is TRBV25-1; no clear D gene. This CDR3 is built from 15 residues. Trimming cost V 3 bases and J 1 base, with 9 bases left between them. The germline CDR1 and CDR2 sequences are MGHDK and SYGVNS. DNA of the CDR3: TGTGCCAGCAGTGATTGGGCAGGGAACACCGGGGAGCTGTTTTTT. Translation gives CASSDWAGNTGELFF.

This clonotype was observed many times. The chain links TRBV20-1 to TRBJ2-7; 14 positions match TRBD2. In germline, CDR1 is DFQATT, CDR2 SNEGSKA (reference sequence). The CDR3 has 15 amino acids. The V gene end was trimmed by 2 bases and the J gene end by 2 bases; junction bases not matched to a gene: 2. CDR3 region: CSARWTSGRTYEQYF. CDR3 sequence (DNA): TGCAGTGCTAGATGGACTAGCGGGAGGACCTACGAGCAGTACTTC.

This clonotype was observed at least ten times. The chain combines TRBV3-1 with TRBJ1-2, with D possibly matching TRBD1 (5 bases). The CDR3 length is 12 residues. Germline loops: CDR1 LGHDT, CDR2 YNNKEL (reference sequence). Trimming shortened V by 1 base and J by 9 bases, and 9 bases separated the two germline ends. The CDR3: CASSQVKGRYTF. Here the CDR3 DNA reads TGTGCCAGCAGCCAAGTTAAGGGGCGCTACACCTTC.

This clonotype came up many times. This chain uses TRBV2 with TRBJ2-5; D remains ambiguous. V was shortened by 2 bases and J by 6 bases, with 1 base between the two germline ends. CDR3 length: 10 amino acids. Germline V gene lookup returns CDR1 SNHLY and CDR2 FYNNEI. In DNA form, the CDR3 reads TGTGCCAGCAGTGAACAGACCCAGTACTTC. This codes for CASSEQTQYF.

This rearrangement joins TRBV10-3 to TRBJ2-1; D ambiguous. Germline-derived CDR1 and CDR2 are ENHRY and SYGVKD. This CDR3 has 13 residues. The ends were cut back, 7 bases at V and 5 bases at J, with 12 bases in the middle. CDR3 DNA: TGTGCCATCATGTCTGAGACAAACAATGAGCAGTTCTTC. Translating it yields CAIMSETNNEQFF.

V gene TRBV5-1 combines with J gene TRBJ1-1, with D possibly matching TRBD1 (6 bases). The CDR3 loop spans 13 amino acids. The germline CDR1 and CDR2 sequences are SGHRS and YFSETQ. V lost 3 bases and J 3 bases, leaving 9 bases between the germline ends. The CDR3 DNA sequence: TGCGCCAGCAGCTCAGACAGGTACACTGAAGCTTTCTTT. It encodes CASSSDRYTEAFF.

The rearrangement uses TRBV28 and TRBJ1-4, with D tentatively TRBD1 (5 bases). Germline lookup yields CDR1 MDHEN and CDR2 SYDVKM. Trimming took 6 bases from V and 7 from J, leaving 9 bases between them. CDR3 length: 12 residues. The CDR3 reads CASSNQGEKLFF. The DNA of the CDR3 is TGTGCCAGCAGCAACCAGGGTGAAAAACTGTTTTTT.

This chain joins TRBV7-9 and TRBJ2-1; TRBD2 matches at 7 bases. The germline V gene encodes CDR1 SEHNR and CDR2 FQNEAQ (reference sequence). The V gene end was trimmed by 1 base and the J gene end by 13 bases; junction bases not matched to a gene: 4. CDR3 length: 12 residues. The DNA for the CDR3 is TGTGCCAGCAGCTTAGTGGCGGGAGATCAGTTCTTC. Amino acids: CASSLVAGDQFF.

The genes are TRBV19 and TRBJ2-3, with 8 bases aligning to TRBD1. J gave up 5 bases and V 5 bases, and 3 bases lay outside the gene matches. The CDR3 runs 13 residues. Per the germline V gene, CDR1 is LNHDA and CDR2 is SQIVND (reference sequence). The CDR3 is CASSSGGRDTQYF. CDR3 nucleotides: TGTGCCAGTAGTTCAGGGGGCAGAGATACGCAGTATTTT.

The chain combines TRBV6-6 with TRBJ2-3; TRBD1 matches at 9 bases. Germline V gives CDR1 MNHNY, CDR2 SVGAGI (reference sequence). CDR3 length: 17 amino acids. The V and J ends lost 2 bases and 2 bases, in that order; junction bases with no gene match: 8. The CDR3 nucleotides read TGTGCCAGCAGTTACCGGCGGGACAGGGCGAACACAGATACGCAGTATTTT. Translating gives CASSYRRDRANTDTQYF.

There are many counts of this clonotype. In nucleotides, the CDR3 is TGTGCCAGCAGTGATTCCAGAAGGGCATCGGCTGGAAACACCATATATTTT. Translated: CASSDSRRASAGNTIYF. The rearrangement joins TRBV6-1 to TRBJ1-3; D unresolved. The CDR3 is 17 residues long. CDR1 and CDR2 (germline): MNHNS, SASEGT. Deletions cut 3 bases from V and 2 bases from J, with 17 bases between.

This clonotype was detected ten times or more. V is TRBV15 and J is TRBJ2-7; D gene ambiguous. The length of the CDR3 is 17 residues. The germline V and J ends were trimmed by 1 base and 3 bases, with 19 bases remaining between them. The germline CDR1 and CDR2 sequences are LNHNV and YYDKDF (reference sequence). The CDR3 reads CATSRGNHGSRIYEQYF. DNA for the CDR3: TGTGCCACCAGCAGAGGAAACCACGGGTCTCGAATCTACGAGCAGTACTTC.

Many counts were recorded for this clonotype. V and J are TRBV18 and TRBJ1-4; D is ambiguous. The CDR3 covers 13 residues. V lost 6 bases to trimming and J lost 0 bases, with 5 bases between them. Per germline, CDR1 KGHSH and CDR2 LQKENI. The CDR3 region is CASSRSTNEKLFF. DNA for the CDR3: TGTGCCAGCTCTCGTTCAACTAATGAAAAACTGTTTTTT.

As concerns this clonotype: A much more abundant neighbour one base away suggests this may be a read error. The CDR3 nucleotides read TGCGCCAGCAGCCAGCAGACTAGCAGTCCCTACGAGCAGTACTTC. Residues: CASSQQTSSPYEQYF. The chain recombines TRBV4-1 with TRBJ2-7; TRBD2 matches 7 bases. Germline values: CDR1 MGHRA, CDR2 YSYEKL. V trimming: 3 bases; J trimming: 2 bases; junction bases outside the gene matches: 7. The CDR3 runs 15 residues.

The chain couples TRBV11-2 to TRBJ2-7; TRBD1 is a possible D gene (6 bases). V gave up 3 bases and J gave up 5 bases, with 11 bases separating them. The V gene's germline CDR1 is SGHAT and CDR2 FQNNGV. The CDR3 covers 13 residues. CDR3 in amino acids: CASSFLQGDEQYF. The CDR3 nucleotides read TGTGCCAGCAGCTTCCTACAGGGAGACGAGCAGTACTTC.

The table lists this clonotype with a few counts. CDR3 region: CASSQDGSGSPTDTQYF. Here the CDR3 DNA reads TGCGCCAGCAGCCAAGACGGGAGCGGGAGCCCCACAGATACGCAGTATTTT. The genes are TRBV4-1 and TRBJ2-3; 8 bases are a match to TRBD2. The CDR3 length is 17 residues. Trimming cost V 0 bases and J 2 bases; bases outside gene matches: 7. Per the germline V gene, CDR1 is MGHRA and CDR2 is YSYEKL.